This T cell receptor (beta chain) comes out of a study of pediatric ulcerative colitis. Study as a whole: Ulcerative colitis patients had pancolitis or left-sided colitis, with confirming histology. Study-level points and caveats: Compared with controls, ulcerative colitis showed greater blood-rectum clone sharing.

Generated by immunoSEQ multiplex PCR, the TCRdb table keeps only in-frame clones and is missing some. The sample carries approximately 10,000 clones, about 90% recorded once. The table lists this clone with a count of one. The antigen remains unidentified. The diagnostic colonoscopy in ulcerative colitis patients preceded any immunosuppressive treatment. At colonoscopy, a blood sample was also collected. The germline V gene encodes CDR1 MDHEN and CDR2 SYDVKM. The CDR3 runs 14 residues. Germline trimming cut 4 bases from V and 3 bases from J; bases unmatched to any gene: 5. The clonotype was recovered from a girl aged 10-17 years with moderate ulcerative colitis. Input material: blood. The genes are TRBV28 and TRBJ2-7, with 8 bases identical to TRBD2. The chain's CDR3 is CASSSASGSYEQYF. The CDR3 bases are TGTGCCAGCAGTTCGGCCAGCGGGAGCTACGAGCAGTACTTC.